A single count supports the clone carrying this TCR beta chain. V lost 5 bases and J lost 0, with 12 bases in between. Per the germline V gene, CDR1 is SGHNT and CDR2 is YYREEE (reference sequence). This CDR3 region has 14 residues. The data are from a study of blood T cell repertoires in COVID-19. Study-level background: The origin of the acute and convalescent COVID-19 samples was the United States, Italy and Spain.

Original processing notes: How many nucleated cells were present was estimated from reference gene primer amplification. This table comes from immunoSEQ multiplex PCR, and its TCRdb copy is limited to in-frame clones, with some not included. That table is the source of V, J and clone size, and D and trimming were worked out from the DNA. The table has 100,000 to 150,000 clones, around nine tenths seen once. Sequenced sample: peripheral blood. This sequence was found in a woman between 65 and 79 years old with COVID-19, enrolled during active disease. The chain couples TRBV5-4 to TRBJ2-7; maybe TRBD1 (6 bases). The CDR3: CASRTDSISYEQYF. Here the CDR3 DNA reads TGTGCCAGCAGGACGGACAGCATCTCCTACGAGCAGTACTTC.